These 8 T cell receptor beta chains originate from one sample sequenced in a study of shared clonotypes between healthy human individuals. Measured with immunoSEQ multiplex PCR; TCRdb has only the in-frame clones, and not every one. This table holds roughly 2.6 million clones, roughly nine tenths found once. Sequencing was carried out using naive CD4+ T cells sorted from blood. Subset meaning: CD45RA+ positively selected. Source of these receptors: a man aged 18 to 29 in good health.

The genes are TRBV11-2 and TRBJ2-7; 13 bases fit TRBD2. This CDR3 contains 16 residues. With 2 bases clipped from V and 0 bases from J, the junction kept 1 base outside the gene matches. Germline V gene lookup returns CDR1 SGHAT and CDR2 FQNNGV. The CDR3 loop is CASSLRLAGGSYEQYF. The CDR3 DNA reads TGTGCCAGCAGCTTAAGACTAGCGGGGGGCTCCTACGAGCAGTACTTC.

The chain carries TRBV5-6 and TRBJ1-4; D gene unclear. Trimming removed 4 bases at V and 0 bases at J, with 13 bases between. This CDR3 comprises 16 residues. Per germline, CDR1 SGHDT and CDR2 YYEEEE. The CDR3 is CASSLGPTATNEKLFF. As DNA, the CDR3 is TGTGCCAGCAGCCTGGGCCCAACGGCAACTAATGAAAAACTGTTTTTT. Based on the CDR3 plus reference TRBV5-6 and TRBJ1-4, the full variable domain is DAGVTQSPTHLIKTRGQQVTLRCSPKSGHDTVSWYQQALGQGPQFIFQYYEEEERQRGNFPDRFSGHQFPNYSSELNVNALLLGDSALYLCASSLGPTATNEKLFFGSGTQLSVL.

This chain joins TRBV5-5 and TRBJ1-2; perhaps TRBD1 as D (5 bases). Deletions cut 2 bases from V and 1 base from J, with 9 bases between. Germline loops: CDR1 SGHKS, CDR2 YYEKEE (reference sequence). The CDR3 covers 14 residues. The CDR3 region is CASSFRDGNYGYTF. For the CDR3, the DNA is TGTGCCAGCAGCTTCCGGGACGGTAACTATGGCTACACCTTC. Looking up the rest from reference TRBV5-5 and TRBJ1-2 gives the full variable domain: DAGVTQSPTHLIKTRGQQVTLRCSPISGHKSVSWYQQVLGQGPQFIFQYYEKEERGRGNFPDRFSARQFPNYSSELNVNALLLGDSALYLCASSFRDGNYGYTFGSGTRLTVV.

The rearrangement uses TRBV19 and TRBJ1-6; a possible D gene is TRBD1 (6 bases). Germline CDR1 reads LNHDA; CDR2 reads SQIVND (reference sequence). Deletions cut 9 bases from V and 5 bases from J, with 20 bases between. CDR3 length: 16 residues. CDR3 loop: CASSGGDNRHNSPLHF. The CDR3 DNA reads as TGTGCCAGCTCCGGGGGGGACAATCGACATAATTCACCCCTCCACTTT.

This chain connects TRBV19 to TRBJ2-1, with TRBD2 identical over 9 bases. Trimming removed 6 bases from V and 9 bases from J; junction bases left unmatched: 12. The V gene's germline CDR1 is LNHDA and CDR2 SQIVND (reference sequence). The CDR3 is 15 amino acids. The DNA for the CDR3 is TGTGCCAGTAGGGGTGGGTTAGCGGGGGTAGGTGAGCAGTTCTTC. Translating it yields CASRGGLAGVGEQFF. Supplemented by reference TRBV19 and TRBJ2-1, the full variable domain reads DGGITQSPKYLFRKEGQNVTLSCEQNLNHDAMYWYRQDPGQGLRLIYYSQIVNDFQKGDIAEGYSVSREKKESFPLTVTSAQKNPTAFYLCASRGGLAGVGEQFFGPGTRLTVL.

The chain uses TRBV18 and TRBJ2-5, with a possible D match to TRBD1 (6 bases). V was cut by 5 bases and J by 5 bases, with 21 bases left in between. Germline CDR1 is KGHSH and CDR2 is LQKENI. This CDR3 has 16 residues. This chain's CDR3 is CASSTTAQYQGETQYF. DNA for the CDR3: TGTGCCAGCTCAACGACAGCACAGTATCAGGGGGAGACCCAGTACTTC.

V usage is TRBV5-8 and J usage is TRBJ1-5, with D maybe TRBD1 (5 bases). This CDR3 is built from 16 residues. Per the germline V gene, CDR1 is SGHTS and CDR2 is YDEGEE. Trimming pared 4 bases from V and 3 bases from J, leaving 17 bases between. The CDR3 sequence is CASSPRIRVDNQPQHF. The DNA for the CDR3 is TGTGCCAGCAGCCCCCGGATCAGGGTGGACAATCAGCCCCAGCATTTT.

J is TRBJ1-6 and V is TRBV30, with D tentatively TRBD1 (5 bases). Trimming left V 3 bases short and J 7 bases short, with 19 bases between. The CDR3 has 16 residues. Germline V CDR1 and CDR2: GTSNPN, SVGIG (reference sequence). The CDR3 DNA sequence: TGTGCCTGGAGGGCTTTTGGCAGGGTGATCAATTCACCCCTCCACTTT. Protein product: CAWRAFGRVINSPLHF.